These 21 T cell receptor beta chains were sequenced from one sample in a study of monozygotic twins with inflammatory bowel disease. TCRdb reprocessed the 5' RACE reads and stores each CDR3 protein as one record, lacking DNA. The sample data list 150,000 to 200,000 distinct CDR3 sequences. The specimen was blood. The receptors stem from a human donor with ulcerative colitis or Crohn's disease, or a healthy co-twin of an affected twin (not recorded which).

The chain combines TRBV30 with TRBJ1-1. The CDR3 has 14 residues. From germline, CDR1 is GTSNPN and CDR2 SVGIG (reference sequence). The chain's CDR3 is CAWSGSRMNTEAFF.

The chain couples TRBV20-1 to TRBJ1-3. Germline V gene data show CDR1 as DFQATT and CDR2 as SNEGSKA (reference sequence). This CDR3 has 18 amino acids. CDR3 sequence reads: CSASGRPEETYSGNTIYF.

The chain is built from TRBV30 and TRBJ2-3; TCRdb lists TRBD2, though no DNA is available to test this call. Germline CDR1 reads GTSNPN; CDR2 reads SVGIG (reference sequence). CDR3 size: 14 residues. CDR3 amino acids: CAWSNPAEPDTQYF.

The gene calls are TRBV10-3 and TRBJ2-1. Germline CDR1 ENHRY, CDR2 SYGVKD. The CDR3 spans 14 residues. CDR3 residues: CAITAGGPYNEQFF.

The V and J genes are TRBV20-1 and TRBJ2-3; the D gene TCRdb calls, TRBD1, cannot be checked with no DNA. Per germline, CDR1 DFQATT and CDR2 SNEGSKA (reference sequence). This CDR3 has 15 amino acids. The CDR3 reads CSASRQGAGTDTQYF.

The chain links TRBV7-2 to TRBJ2-1; TCRdb's D call, TRBD2, is unchecked because there is no DNA. The CDR3 is made up of 15 amino acids. In germline, CDR1 is SGHTA, CDR2 FQGNSA. This CDR3 is CASTPRGNPNNEQFF.

The CDR3: CATHRRGDTEAFF. This chain connects TRBV2 to TRBJ1-1; TCRdb gives TRBD1 as the D gene, but with no DNA this cannot be confirmed. The CDR3 consists of 13 residues. Per germline, CDR1 SNHLY and CDR2 FYNNEI.

The rearrangement links TRBV3-1 to TRBJ1-2; TCRdb designates TRBD1, a call that cannot be tested without DNA. This CDR3 has 15 amino acids. The germline V gene encodes CDR1 LGHDT and CDR2 YNNKEL (reference sequence). The CDR3 is CASSQAPGQNHGYTF.

The chain joins TRBV11-2 to TRBJ1-3; the D call from TCRdb, TRBD1, cannot be confirmed without DNA. This CDR3 has 13 residues. The germline gives CDR1 SGHAT, CDR2 FQNNGV. CDR3 loop: CASSLGGGNTIYF. Variable domain in full (rest from reference TRBV11-2 and TRBJ1-3): EAGVAQSPRYKIIEKRQSVAFWCNPISGHATLYWYQQILGQGPKLLIQFQNNGVVDDSQLPKDRFSAERLKGVDSTLKIQPAKLEDSAVYLCASSLGGGNTIYFGEGSWLTVV.

The gene calls are TRBV12-3 or TRBV12-4 and TRBJ1-2. The CDR3 is 12 residues long. This CDR3 is CASSLAWSGYTF.

The chain is built from TRBV5-1 and TRBJ1-2. The CDR3 loop spans 16 amino acids. Germline loops: CDR1 SGHRS, CDR2 YFSETQ. This CDR3 is CASSKEGSIPNYGYTF. Complete variable domain (other parts from reference TRBV5-1 and TRBJ1-2): KAGVTQTPRYLIKTRGQQVTLSCSPISGHRSVSWYQQTPGQGLQFLFEYFSETQRNKGNFPGRFSGRQFSNSRSEMNVSTLELGDSALYLCASSKEGSIPNYGYTFGSGTRLTVV.

The genes are TRBV6-5 and TRBJ2-1; there is no DNA to check the TCRdb D call of TRBD1. The CDR3 totals 16 residues. Germline lookup yields CDR1 MNHEY and CDR2 SVGAGI. CDR3 amino acids: CASSYLATGGLNEQFF.

This chain joins TRBV7-6 and TRBJ2-7; no DNA is available, so the TRBD1 call from TCRdb remains unchecked. Germline values: CDR1 SGHVS, CDR2 FNYEAQ. The CDR3 is made up of 15 amino acids. The CDR3 sequence is CASSHNQGISGEQYF.

This chain connects TRBV11-2 to TRBJ2-7. The CDR3 has 13 amino acids. Germline V gives CDR1 SGHAT, CDR2 FQNNGV. The CDR3 loop is CASSHIHRYEQYF.

This chain uses TRBV6-1 with TRBJ2-7; TCRdb designates TRBD1, a call that cannot be tested without DNA. Germline V gene lookup returns CDR1 MNHNS and CDR2 SASEGT. The CDR3 length is 15 residues. This CDR3 reads CASSAPHSGGYEQYF.

V gene TRBV20-1 combines with J gene TRBJ2-1; TCRdb selects TRBD2, and the lack of DNA leaves this call unchecked. From germline, CDR1 is DFQATT and CDR2 SNEGSKA (reference sequence). The length of the CDR3 is 15 residues. CDR3 residues: CSASPTSGAGNEQFF.

This chain joins TRBV5-1 and TRBJ2-2; TCRdb's D gene call, TRBD1, goes unchecked for lack of DNA. The CDR3 length is 16 residues. CDR1 is SGHRS, CDR2 YFSETQ, per germline. CDR3 residues: CASSYLGQGTGGELFF.

This chain connects TRBV20-1 to TRBJ1-1; no DNA is available, so the TRBD1 call from TCRdb remains unchecked. The CDR3 extends over 12 amino acids. The germline CDR1 and CDR2 sequences are DFQATT and SNEGSKA (reference sequence). The CDR3 loop reads CRAKRTGSEAFF.

The chain combines TRBV10-3 with TRBJ2-2; TCRdb's D call of TRBD2 is untestable without DNA. Looked up from germline, CDR1 is ENHRY and CDR2 is SYGVKD. The CDR3 length is 15 residues. This chain's CDR3 is CAISAGGAARGELFF.

V gene TRBV20-1 combines with J gene TRBJ1-1; without DNA, the TCRdb call of TRBD1 cannot be checked. CDR1 and CDR2 from the germline V gene are DFQATT and SNEGSKA (reference sequence). The CDR3 has 14 residues. The CDR3 sequence: CSASPWTGLTEAFF.

V is TRBV12-3 or TRBV12-4 and J is TRBJ2-1; TCRdb designates TRBD2, a call that cannot be tested without DNA. CDR3 length equals 16 residues. The CDR3 is CASSFPGLAGANEQFF.